This TCR beta chain came from a study of beta chain features in type 1 diabetes. Study-level information: Patient and healthy donor groups were alike in age, gender and cell yields. Overall study results and limits: When VDJ junctions were examined, type 1 diabetes patients showed fewer insertions and more deletions. Within each of all four CD4+ subsets, Type 1 diabetes patients had TCRB CDR3s that were moderately but significantly shorter.

This clone has just a few counts. Antigen: not known. CD45RO/CCR7/CD25/CD127/CD95/CD27 separated CD4+ naive, central memory, regulatory and stem cell-like memory cells by sorting. Germline CDR1 is SGHRS and CDR2 is YFSETQ. CDR3 length equals 13 residues. Trimming removed 0 bases at V and 5 bases at J, with 7 bases between. Expressed TCRB transcripts were sequenced after all isolated RNA was converted to cDNA. The method was immunoSEQ multiplex PCR; TCRdb's version includes in-frame clones alone and lacks a portion of them. The sample carries about 700,000 clones, roughly 13% recorded once. This TCR was recovered from a man between 18 and 29 years old with type 1 diabetes. The rearrangement links TRBV5-1 to TRBJ2-3; D is ambiguous. Specimen: naive CD4+ T cells from blood. DNA for the CDR3: TGCGCCAGCAGCTTGGTTGGCGGAGATACGCAGTATTTT. Amino acids: CASSLVGGDTQYF.